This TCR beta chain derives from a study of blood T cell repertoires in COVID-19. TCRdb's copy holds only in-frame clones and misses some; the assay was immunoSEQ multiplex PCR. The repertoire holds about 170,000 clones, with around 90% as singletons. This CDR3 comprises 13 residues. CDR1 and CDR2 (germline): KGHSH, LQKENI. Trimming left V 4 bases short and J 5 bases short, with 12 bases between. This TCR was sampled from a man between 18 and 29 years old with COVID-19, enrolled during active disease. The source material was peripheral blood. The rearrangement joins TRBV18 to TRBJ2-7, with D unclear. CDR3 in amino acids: CASSLSEIHEQYF. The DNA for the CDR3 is TGTGCCAGCTCACTTAGTGAAATTCACGAGCAGTACTTC.